This TCR beta chain stems from a study of Graves' ophthalmopathy and Graves' hyperthyroidism. The hyperthyroidism patients had a new diagnosis of under 2 months' duration and were aged 18 to 65. This clonotype was detected ten times or more. Its antigen is as yet unknown. Study-level findings and limits: It was with 70.59% sensitivity and around 72% specificity that the model predicted ophthalmopathy progression.

The study amplified TCR beta CDR3 regions using RNA transcripts. First-round RT-PCR relied on HTBI primers, and a second-round multiplex PCR came next. In TCRdb, the multiplex PCR reads were re-called with MiXCR into one record per CDR3 protein. The sample includes 900,000 to 1,200,000 distinct CDR3 sequences, 35% to 45% of them seen just once. This receptor was obtained from an adult man with Graves' hyperthyroidism. The specimen sequenced was peripheral blood or thyroid tissue (not recorded which).

CDR3 protein: CASSKDRVFPPFYEQYF. The CDR3 nucleotides are TGTGCCAGCAGTAAGGACAGGGTTTTTCCCCCATTCTACGAGCAGTACTTC. The chain recombines TRBV2 with TRBJ2-7; 8 positions match TRBD1. Germline lookup yields CDR1 SNHLY and CDR2 FYNNEI. The V gene end was trimmed by 5 bases and the J gene end by 3 bases; junction bases not matched to a gene: 15. The CDR3 is 17 amino acids.